The rows below give T cell receptor beta chains drawn from one sample of a study of T cell clones after liver transplantation. TCRdb's copy holds only in-frame clones and misses some; the assay was immunoSEQ multiplex PCR. The sample carries about 16,000 clones, roughly 84% recorded once. The sample in question was CD8+ T cells from blood, obtained around 44 months after liver transplant. The receptors here all came from a human patient who received a liver transplant. The graft donor may account for some of the T cells. CDR3s include the opening cysteine and the closing phenylalanine or tryptophan. A D gene is named only where the DNA matches it firmly. Rows give clone size only sometimes, using once, few, many, or a class for an expanded clone.

CDR3	DNA	D	J	size	length	V
CASSSYRVAQYF	TGTGCCAGCAGCTCCTACAGGGTAGCCCAGTACTTC	-	TRBJ2-5	-	12	TRBV5-6
CASSLPGQGASRDTEAFF	TGTGCCAGCAGCTTACCGGGACAGGGGGCGTCAAGGGACACTGAAGCTTTCTTT	TRBD1	TRBJ1-1	-	18	TRBV5-6
CASSGYYGYTF	TGTGCCAGCAGTGGGTACTATGGCTACACCTTC	-	TRBJ1-2	-	11	TRBV27
CASSEWTSGSTDTQYF	TGTGCCAGCAGTGAGTGGACTAGCGGTAGCACAGATACGCAGTATTTT	TRBD2	TRBJ2-3	few	16	TRBV6-1
CSVWSGDAFF	TGCAGCGTTTGGTCGGGAGACGCTTTCTTT	-	TRBJ1-1	-	10	TRBV29-1
CASRPDSYYEQYF	TGTGCCAGCAGGCCAGACAGTTACTACGAGCAGTACTTC	-	TRBJ2-7	-	13	TRBV27
CASSLRQRQYF	TGTGCCAGCAGTTTACGGCAAAGGCAGTATTTT	-	TRBJ2-3	-	11	TRBV27
CASSIFSTNQPQHF	TGTGCCAGTAGTATATTTAGTACCAATCAGCCCCAGCATTTT	-	TRBJ1-5	-	14	TRBV19
CASSGGLPGYTF	TGTGCCAGCAGTGGGGGACTTCCTGGCTACACCTTC	-	TRBJ1-2	-	12	TRBV6-1
CASSLGGAEQYF	TGTGCCAGCAGCTTAGGGGGCGCCGAGCAGTACTTC	-	TRBJ2-7	-	12	TRBV7-9
CASSGRLAGGDTQYF	TGTGCCAGCAGCGGAAGACTAGCGGGAGGAGATACGCAGTATTTT	TRBD2	TRBJ2-3	-	15	TRBV9
CASSLGLAGHLEYF	TGTGCCAGCAGTTTGGGTCTAGCGGGCCACTTGGAGTACTTC	TRBD2	TRBJ2-7	few	14	TRBV28
CASRDLGVVDTQYF	TGTGCCAGCAGGGACCTAGGAGTCGTAGATACGCAGTATTTT	-	TRBJ2-3	-	14	TRBV4-2
CASRQQGYTEAFF	TGTGCCAGCAGGCAACAGGGCTACACTGAAGCTTTCTTT	-	TRBJ1-1	-	13	TRBV27
CASSLDSGREQYF	TGTGCCAGCAGCTTAGATTCAGGGAGAGAGCAGTACTTC	-	TRBJ2-7	once	13	TRBV11-2
CATDNQETQYF	TGTGCCACGGACAACCAAGAGACCCAGTACTTC	-	TRBJ2-5	-	11	TRBV19
CASSFDGLYNEQFF	TGTGCCAGCAGCTTTGATGGATTGTACAATGAGCAGTTCTTC	-	TRBJ2-1	-	14	TRBV11-2
CAWSVIQGHDGYTF	TGTGCCTGGAGTGTAATACAGGGTCATGATGGCTACACCTTC	-	TRBJ1-2	once	14	TRBV30
CASSQAADRATYEQYF	TGCGCCAGCAGCCAAGCTGCGGACAGGGCTACCTACGAGCAGTACTTC	TRBD1	TRBJ2-7	-	16	TRBV4-1
CATASLGGQGNQPQHF	TGTGCCACCGCATCCCTGGGCGGGCAGGGCAATCAGCCCCAGCATTTT	-	TRBJ1-5	-	16	TRBV27
CASSNTRKGSYEQYF	TGTGCCAGCAGCAATACCCGCAAGGGGTCCTACGAGCAGTACTTC	-	TRBJ2-7	-	15	TRBV7-9
CASSSQGTASNEQFF	TGCGCCAGCAGCTCCCAGGGGACAGCGTCGAATGAGCAGTTCTTC	TRBD1	TRBJ2-1	-	15	TRBV5-1
CASTPRQTYEQYF	TGTGCCAGCACCCCGAGACAGACCTACGAGCAGTACTTC	-	TRBJ2-7	-	13	TRBV2
CATRYTLTGIEETQYF	TGTGCCACCAGATATACGCTGACAGGGATTGAGGAGACCCAGTACTTC	TRBD1	TRBJ2-5	-	16	TRBV15
CASSPRTGTISYEQYF	TGTGCCAGCAGTCCTAGGACAGGGACCATCTCCTACGAGCAGTACTTC	TRBD1	TRBJ2-7	medium-sized	16	TRBV28
CASSLQGSGTEAFF	TGTGCCAGCAGTCTACAGGGATCGGGCACTGAAGCTTTCTTT	-	TRBJ1-1	-	14	TRBV25-1
CSVEGQRGEVGYEQYF	TGCAGCGTTGAAGGCCAGCGGGGGGAGGTAGGCTACGAGCAGTACTTC	TRBD2	TRBJ2-7	-	16	TRBV29-1
CASSVTVDEQFF	TGTGCCAGCAGTGTTACGGTTGATGAGCAGTTCTTC	-	TRBJ2-1	-	12	TRBV25-1
CASSISSGGAYNEQFF	TGTGCCAGTAGTATCTCCAGCGGGGGCGCCTACAATGAGCAGTTCTTC	TRBD2	TRBJ2-1	-	16	TRBV19
CAISESPAGLAKNIQYF	TGTGCCATCAGTGAGTCTCCAGCGGGTCTAGCCAAAAACATTCAGTACTTC	-	TRBJ2-4	-	17	TRBV10-3
CASSQGDTEAFF	TGCGCCAGCAGCCAAGGGGACACTGAAGCTTTCTTT	-	TRBJ1-1	-	12	TRBV4-3
CASSVDGVGANVLTF	TGTGCCAGCAGCGTAGACGGAGTTGGGGCCAACGTCCTGACTTTC	-	TRBJ2-6	-	15	TRBV9
CASSLSVPGAVGSYEQYF	TGTGCCAGCAGCTTATCGGTACCGGGGGCAGTGGGCTCCTACGAGCAGTACTTC	-	TRBJ2-7	-	18	TRBV7-9
CASSLRAQGRDEQFF	TGTGCCAGCAGCTTAAGGGCGCAAGGTCGGGATGAGCAGTTCTTC	-	TRBJ2-1	medium-sized	15	TRBV7-3
CASGLKWTGQGRVNTEAFF	TGTGCCAGCGGATTGAAATGGACGGGACAGGGGAGGGTAAATACTGAAGCTTTCTTT	TRBD1	TRBJ1-1	-	19	TRBV28
CASSQDLGGSQPQHF	TGCGCCAGCAGCCAAGATTTGGGGGGTAGTCAGCCCCAGCATTTT	-	TRBJ1-5	-	15	TRBV4-1
CASTQPGRHFSYEQYF	TGTGCCAGCACCCAACCCGGCAGGCACTTCTCCTACGAGCAGTACTTC	-	TRBJ2-7	-	16	TRBV28
CASSPHWGTGHQPQHF	TGTGCCAGCAGTCCTCATTGGGGGACAGGGCATCAGCCCCAGCATTTT	TRBD1	TRBJ1-5	-	16	TRBV27
CASSPGTPRERGTEAFF	TGTGCCAGCAGCCCCGGGACCCCCCGCGAAAGGGGGACTGAAGCTTTCTTT	-	TRBJ1-1	-	17	TRBV5-4
CASSLTGTSGSETQYF	TGTGCCAGCAGTCTCACCGGGACTAGCGGGAGTGAGACCCAGTACTTC	TRBD2	TRBJ2-5	-	16	TRBV27
CASSLALAGWYEQYF	TGTGCCAGCAGCTTAGCTCTAGCGGGTTGGTACGAGCAGTACTTC	TRBD2	TRBJ2-7	-	15	TRBV28
CASSLGYSGTDTQYF	TGTGCCAGCAGCTTAGGGTACAGTGGCACAGATACGCAGTATTTT	-	TRBJ2-3	-	15	TRBV7-3
CASSLGTSGNTGELFF	TGTGCCAGCAGCCTTGGGACTAGCGGGAACACCGGGGAGCTGTTTTTT	TRBD2	TRBJ2-2	-	16	TRBV4-2
CASTQRRPEKEEQYF	TGCGCCAGCACCCAAAGAAGGCCCGAGAAGGAAGAGCAGTACTTC	-	TRBJ2-7	-	15	TRBV5-1
CASTGRNQPQHF	TGTGCCAGCACGGGCAGAAATCAGCCCCAGCATTTT	-	TRBJ1-5	few	12	TRBV2
CASSLGVTEAFF	TGTGCCAGCAGCTTGGGGGTCACTGAAGCTTTCTTT	-	TRBJ1-1	-	12	TRBV11-2
CAISDGQYNEQFF	TGTGCCATCAGTGATGGGCAGTACAATGAGCAGTTCTTC	-	TRBJ2-1	-	13	TRBV10-3
CASSQDRWDLNTEAFF	TGTGCCAGCAGCCAAGATAGGTGGGACCTGAACACTGAAGCTTTCTTT	-	TRBJ1-1	-	16	TRBV4-2